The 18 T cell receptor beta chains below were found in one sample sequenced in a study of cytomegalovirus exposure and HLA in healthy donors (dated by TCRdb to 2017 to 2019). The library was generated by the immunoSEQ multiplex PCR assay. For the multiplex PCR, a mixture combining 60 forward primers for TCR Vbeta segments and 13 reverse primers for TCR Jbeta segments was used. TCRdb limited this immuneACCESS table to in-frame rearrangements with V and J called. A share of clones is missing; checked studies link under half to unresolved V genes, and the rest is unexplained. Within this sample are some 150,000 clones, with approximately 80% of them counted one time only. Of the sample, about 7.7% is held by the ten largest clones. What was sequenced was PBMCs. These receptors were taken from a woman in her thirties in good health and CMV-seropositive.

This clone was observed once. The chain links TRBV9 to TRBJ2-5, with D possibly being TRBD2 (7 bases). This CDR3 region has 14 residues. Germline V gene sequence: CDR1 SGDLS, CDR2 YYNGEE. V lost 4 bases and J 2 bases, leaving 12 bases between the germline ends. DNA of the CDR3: TGTGCCAGCAGCCCCGGGGGGCAGCAAGAGACCCAGTACTTC. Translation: CASSPGGQQETQYF.

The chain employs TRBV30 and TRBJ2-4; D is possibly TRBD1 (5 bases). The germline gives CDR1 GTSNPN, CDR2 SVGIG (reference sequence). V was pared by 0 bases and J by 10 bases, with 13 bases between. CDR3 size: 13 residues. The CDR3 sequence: CAWSVAGKGIQYF. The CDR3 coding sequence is TGTGCCTGGAGTGTGGCAGGGAAAGGGATTCAGTACTTC.

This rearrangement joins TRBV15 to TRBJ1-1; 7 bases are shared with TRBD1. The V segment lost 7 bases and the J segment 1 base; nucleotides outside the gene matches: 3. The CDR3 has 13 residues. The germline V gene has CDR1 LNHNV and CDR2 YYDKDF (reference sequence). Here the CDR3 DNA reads TGTGCCACCAATCAGGGGGGGAACACTGAAGCTTTCTTT. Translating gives CATNQGGNTEAFF. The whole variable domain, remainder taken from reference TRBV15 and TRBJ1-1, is DAMVIQNPRYQVTQFGKPVTLSCSQTLNHNVMYWYQQKSSQAPKLLFHYYDKDFNNEADTPDNFQSRRPNTSFCFLDIRSPGLGDTAMYLCATNQGGNTEAFFGQGTRLTVV.

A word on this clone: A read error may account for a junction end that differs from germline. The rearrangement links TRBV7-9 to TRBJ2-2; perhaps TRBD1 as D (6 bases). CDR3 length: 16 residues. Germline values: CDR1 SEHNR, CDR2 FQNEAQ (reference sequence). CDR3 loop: CASSSTGTPNAGELFF. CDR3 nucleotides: TGTGCCAGCAGCTCCACAGGGACCCCGAACGCCGGGGAGCTGTTTTTT.

For the CDR3, the DNA is TGCGCCAGCAGCCAAGGGACGGGACTAAAATCGAATGAGCAGTTCTTC. It codes for CASSQGTGLKSNEQFF. The V and J genes are TRBV4-3 and TRBJ2-1; 7 bases line up with TRBD2. The trim removed 1 base at V and 7 bases at J, leaving 10 bases unmatched. The CDR3 extends over 16 amino acids. Germline lookup yields CDR1 LGHNA and CDR2 YSLEER.

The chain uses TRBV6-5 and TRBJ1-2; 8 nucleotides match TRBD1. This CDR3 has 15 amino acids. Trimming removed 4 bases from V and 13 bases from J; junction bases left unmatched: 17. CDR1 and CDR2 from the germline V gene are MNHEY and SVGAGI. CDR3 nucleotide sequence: TGTGCCAGCAGTTCAGCTCCGGGACAGGCGAGACCGGGCACCTTC. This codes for CASSSAPGQARPGTF.

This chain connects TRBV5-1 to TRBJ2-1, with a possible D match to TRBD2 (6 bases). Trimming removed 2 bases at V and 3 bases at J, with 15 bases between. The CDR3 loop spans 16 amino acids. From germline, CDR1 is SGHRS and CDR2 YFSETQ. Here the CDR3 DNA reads TGCGCCAGCAGCTTTGCTGGGGGGAAGGGCTACAATGAGCAGTTCTTC. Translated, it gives CASSFAGGKGYNEQFF.

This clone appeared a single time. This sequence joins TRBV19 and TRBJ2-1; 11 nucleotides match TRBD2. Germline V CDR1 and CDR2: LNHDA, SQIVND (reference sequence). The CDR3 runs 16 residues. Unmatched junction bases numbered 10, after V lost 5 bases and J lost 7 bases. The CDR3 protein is CASSVLAGGPQNEQFF. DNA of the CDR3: TGTGCCAGTAGTGTTTTAGCGGGGGGGCCTCAAAATGAGCAGTTCTTC.

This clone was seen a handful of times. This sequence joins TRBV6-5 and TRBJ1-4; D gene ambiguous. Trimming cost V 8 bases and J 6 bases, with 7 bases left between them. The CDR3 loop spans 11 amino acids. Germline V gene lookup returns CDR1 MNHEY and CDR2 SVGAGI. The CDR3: CASSPDEKLFF. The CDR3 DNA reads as TGTGCCAGCTCCCCCGATGAAAAACTGTTTTTT.

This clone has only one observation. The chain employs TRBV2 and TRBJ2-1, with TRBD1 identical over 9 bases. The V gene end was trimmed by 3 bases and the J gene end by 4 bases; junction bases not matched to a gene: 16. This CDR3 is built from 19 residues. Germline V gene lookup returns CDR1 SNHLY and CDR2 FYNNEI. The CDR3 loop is CASSEDDRGIRRGYNEQFF. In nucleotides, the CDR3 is TGTGCCAGCAGTGAGGACGACAGGGGGATCCGCAGGGGTTACAATGAGCAGTTCTTC.

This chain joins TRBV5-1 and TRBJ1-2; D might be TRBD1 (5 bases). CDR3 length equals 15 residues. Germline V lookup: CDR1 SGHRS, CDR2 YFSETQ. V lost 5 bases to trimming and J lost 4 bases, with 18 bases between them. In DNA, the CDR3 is TGCGCCAGCAGACCGGGGGTTAGTGGACTCTATGGCTACACCTTC. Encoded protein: CASRPGVSGLYGYTF. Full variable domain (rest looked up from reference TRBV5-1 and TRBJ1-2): KAGVTQTPRYLIKTRGQQVTLSCSPISGHRSVSWYQQTPGQGLQFLFEYFSETQRNKGNFPGRFSGRQFSNSRSEMNVSTLELGDSALYLCASRPGVSGLYGYTFGSGTRLTVV.

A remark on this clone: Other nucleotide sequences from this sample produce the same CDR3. The CDR3 here is CASSPGTVGEKLFF. CDR3 nucleotide sequence: TGCGCCAGCAGCCCTGGGACAGTAGGTGAAAAACTGTTTTTT. The V gene is TRBV5-1, the J gene TRBJ1-4; 7 bases map to TRBD1. Losses at the gene ends were 4 bases for V and 7 bases for J; bases not matched to a gene: 7. This CDR3 contains 14 residues. From germline, CDR1 is SGHRS and CDR2 YFSETQ. Full variable domain (remainder filled in from reference TRBV5-1 and TRBJ1-4): KAGVTQTPRYLIKTRGQQVTLSCSPISGHRSVSWYQQTPGQGLQFLFEYFSETQRNKGNFPGRFSGRQFSNSRSEMNVSTLELGDSALYLCASSPGTVGEKLFFGSGTQLSVL.

The CDR3 DNA is TGTGCCTGGAGTAGTCCAGGGGGTACTGAAGCTTTCTTT. Protein product: CAWSSPGGTEAFF. This sequence joins TRBV30 and TRBJ1-1, with 7 bases lining up with TRBD1. The CDR3 has 13 amino acids. The V segment lost 2 bases and the J segment 5 bases; nucleotides outside the gene matches: 5. Germline-derived CDR1 and CDR2 are GTSNPN and SVGIG (reference sequence).

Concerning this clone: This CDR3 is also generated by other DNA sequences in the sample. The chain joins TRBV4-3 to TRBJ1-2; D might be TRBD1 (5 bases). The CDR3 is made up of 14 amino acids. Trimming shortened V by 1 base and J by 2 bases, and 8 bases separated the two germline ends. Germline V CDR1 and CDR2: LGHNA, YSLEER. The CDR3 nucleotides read TGCGCCAGCAGCCAAGCAGGGCTGAACTATGGCTACACCTTC. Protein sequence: CASSQAGLNYGYTF.

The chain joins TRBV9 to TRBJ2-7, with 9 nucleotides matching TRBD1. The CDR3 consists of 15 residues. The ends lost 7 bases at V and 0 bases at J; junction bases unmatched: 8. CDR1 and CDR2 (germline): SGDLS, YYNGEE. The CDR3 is CASSVAGQGSYEQYF. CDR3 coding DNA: TGTGCCAGCTCAGTGGCGGGACAGGGCTCCTACGAGCAGTACTTC.

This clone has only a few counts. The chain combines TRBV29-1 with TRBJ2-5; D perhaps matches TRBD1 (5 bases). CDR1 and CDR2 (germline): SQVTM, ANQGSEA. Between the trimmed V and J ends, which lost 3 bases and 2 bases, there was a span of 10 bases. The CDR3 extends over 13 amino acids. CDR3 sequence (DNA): TGCAGCGTTGACCCGACAGCTCAAGAGACCCAGTACTTC. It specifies CSVDPTAQETQYF.

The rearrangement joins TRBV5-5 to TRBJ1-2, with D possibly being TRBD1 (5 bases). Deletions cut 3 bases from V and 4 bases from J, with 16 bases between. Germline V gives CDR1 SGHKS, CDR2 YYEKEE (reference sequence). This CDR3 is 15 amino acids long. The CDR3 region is CASSSLGGIGYGYTF. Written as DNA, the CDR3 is TGTGCCAGCAGCTCCCTCGGGGGGATAGGCTATGGCTACACCTTC.

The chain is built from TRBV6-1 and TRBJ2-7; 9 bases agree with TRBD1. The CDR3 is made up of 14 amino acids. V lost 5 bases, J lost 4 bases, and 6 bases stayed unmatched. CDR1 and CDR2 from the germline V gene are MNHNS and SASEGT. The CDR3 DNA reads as TGTGCCAGCAGTTCCCCGGGACAGGGTTACGAGCAGTACTTC. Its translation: CASSSPGQGYEQYF.